This T cell receptor (beta chain) was profiled in a study of blood T cell repertoires in COVID-19. V lost 5 bases, J lost 10 bases, and 12 bases lay in between. The CDR3 spans 13 residues. Germline CDR1 reads LGHDT; CDR2 reads YNNKEL (reference sequence). Per the authors' pipeline: Amplification from reference gene primers served as the basis for estimated nucleated cell counts. Clones were read by immunoSEQ multiplex PCR, and TCRdb kept only the in-frame ones, dropping some. The V and J calls and the clone size are those of that table, but D and trimming were determined from the DNA. Of about 100,000 clones listed, 85% to 95% are singletons.

The sequence came from a man in his forties or fifties with active COVID-19. The chain links TRBV3-1 (or the pseudogene TRBV3-2) to TRBJ1-6, with a possible D match to TRBD1 (6 bases). The specimen was peripheral blood. The chain's CDR3 is CASSLQGDSPLHF. The CDR3 nucleotides read TGTGCCAGCAGCTTACAGGGAGACTCACCCCTCCACTTT.